The entry that follows covers one T cell receptor (beta chain) sequence. Its antigen is as yet unknown. This record comes from a study of cytomegalovirus exposure and HLA in healthy donors. Study-wide points: From TCR beta sequences, most subjects' HLA-A and HLA-B alleles were reportedly predicted accurately. Clonal expansion was found to be greater in HLA-associated TCR beta chains than in equally common others in a later analysis.

The CDR3 totals 14 residues. The V and J ends lost 6 bases and 6 bases, in that order; junction bases with no gene match: 11. CDR1 and CDR2 from the germline V gene are SGHKS and YYEKEE (reference sequence). When sampled, the donors appeared nominally healthy, though they likely had unrecorded immune exposures. The PCR used 60 Vbeta and 13 Jbeta primers. Here immunoSEQ multiplex PCR was the method, and the copy in TCRdb shows in-frame clones only, minus some. This sample has some 120,000 clones; approximately 75% occur once, and the top ten carry 2.5% to 3.5%. Material for sequencing was PBMCs. This receptor was taken from a woman aged 50 to 60 in good health and CMV-seronegative. This chain uses TRBV5-5 with TRBJ1-1; 7 bases match TRBD1. CDR3 sequence: CASIQGDSLPEAFF. The CDR3 DNA reads as TGTGCCAGCATCCAAGGGGACAGCCTCCCTGAAGCTTTCTTT.